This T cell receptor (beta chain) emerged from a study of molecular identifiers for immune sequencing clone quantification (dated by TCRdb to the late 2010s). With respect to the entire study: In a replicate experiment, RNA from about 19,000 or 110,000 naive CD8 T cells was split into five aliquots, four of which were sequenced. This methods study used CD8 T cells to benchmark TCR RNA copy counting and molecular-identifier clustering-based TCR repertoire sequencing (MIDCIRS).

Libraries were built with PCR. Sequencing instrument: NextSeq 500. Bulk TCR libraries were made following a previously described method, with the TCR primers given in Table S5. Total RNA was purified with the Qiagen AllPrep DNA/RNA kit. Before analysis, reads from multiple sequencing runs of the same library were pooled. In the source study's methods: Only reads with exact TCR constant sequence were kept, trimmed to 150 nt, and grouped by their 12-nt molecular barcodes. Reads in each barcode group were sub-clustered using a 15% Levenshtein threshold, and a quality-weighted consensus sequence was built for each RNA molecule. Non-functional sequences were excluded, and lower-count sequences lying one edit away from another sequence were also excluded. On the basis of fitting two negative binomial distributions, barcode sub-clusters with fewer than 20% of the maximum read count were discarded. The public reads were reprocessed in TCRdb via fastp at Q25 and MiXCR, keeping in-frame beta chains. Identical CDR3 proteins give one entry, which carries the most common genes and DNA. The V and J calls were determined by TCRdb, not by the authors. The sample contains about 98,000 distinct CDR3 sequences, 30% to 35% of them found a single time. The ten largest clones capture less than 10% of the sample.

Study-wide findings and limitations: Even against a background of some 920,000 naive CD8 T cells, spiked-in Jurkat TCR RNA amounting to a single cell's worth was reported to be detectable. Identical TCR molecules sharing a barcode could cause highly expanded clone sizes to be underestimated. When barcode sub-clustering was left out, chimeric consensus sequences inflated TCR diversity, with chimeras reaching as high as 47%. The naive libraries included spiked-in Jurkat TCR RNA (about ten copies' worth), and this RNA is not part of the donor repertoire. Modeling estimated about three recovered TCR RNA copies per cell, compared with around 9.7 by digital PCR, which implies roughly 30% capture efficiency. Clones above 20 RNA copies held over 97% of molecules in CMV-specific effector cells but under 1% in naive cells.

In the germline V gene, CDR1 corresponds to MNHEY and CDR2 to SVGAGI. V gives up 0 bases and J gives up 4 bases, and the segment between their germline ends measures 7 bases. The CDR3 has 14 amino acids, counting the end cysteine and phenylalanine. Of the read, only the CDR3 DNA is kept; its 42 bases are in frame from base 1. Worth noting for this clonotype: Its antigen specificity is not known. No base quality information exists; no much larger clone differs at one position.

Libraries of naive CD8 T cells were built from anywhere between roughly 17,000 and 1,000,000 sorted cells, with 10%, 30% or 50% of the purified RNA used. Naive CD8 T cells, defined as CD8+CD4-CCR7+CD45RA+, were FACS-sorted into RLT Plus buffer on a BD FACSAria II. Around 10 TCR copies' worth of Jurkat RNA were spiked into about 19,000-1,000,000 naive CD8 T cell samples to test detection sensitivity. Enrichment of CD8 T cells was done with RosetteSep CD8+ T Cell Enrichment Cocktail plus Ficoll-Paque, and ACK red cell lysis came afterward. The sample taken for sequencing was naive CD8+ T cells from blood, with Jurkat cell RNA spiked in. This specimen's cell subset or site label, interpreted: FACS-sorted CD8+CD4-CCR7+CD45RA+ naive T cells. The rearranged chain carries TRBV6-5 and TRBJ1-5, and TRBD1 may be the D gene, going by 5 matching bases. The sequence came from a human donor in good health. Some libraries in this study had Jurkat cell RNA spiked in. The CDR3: CASSYSGGNQPQHF. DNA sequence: TGTGCCAGCAGTTACTCGGGGGGGAATCAGCCCCAGCATTTT.